This T cell receptor (beta chain) came from a study of CD8+ T cells in alopecia areata. Between the trimmed V and J ends, which lost 2 bases and 1 base, there was a span of 9 bases. Germline CDR1 and CDR2: SGHDT and YYEEEE. The CDR3 spans 14 residues. Extracted RNA was reverse transcribed into cDNA, the sequencing template. Libraries were prepared by immunoSEQ multiplex PCR; TCRdb keeps only in-frame clonotypes and omits some of them. The table records approximately 63,000 clones, 50% to 75% of them present only once. This clone was detected only a few times. The V gene is TRBV5-6, the J gene TRBJ2-5; no clear D. The starting material was CD8+ T cells sorted from blood, obtained at week 0. This clonotype originated in a human donor with alopecia areata. In DNA, the CDR3 is TGTGCCAGCAGCTTAATTGGCCTCCAAGAGACCCAGTACTTC. Encoded protein: CASSLIGLQETQYF.